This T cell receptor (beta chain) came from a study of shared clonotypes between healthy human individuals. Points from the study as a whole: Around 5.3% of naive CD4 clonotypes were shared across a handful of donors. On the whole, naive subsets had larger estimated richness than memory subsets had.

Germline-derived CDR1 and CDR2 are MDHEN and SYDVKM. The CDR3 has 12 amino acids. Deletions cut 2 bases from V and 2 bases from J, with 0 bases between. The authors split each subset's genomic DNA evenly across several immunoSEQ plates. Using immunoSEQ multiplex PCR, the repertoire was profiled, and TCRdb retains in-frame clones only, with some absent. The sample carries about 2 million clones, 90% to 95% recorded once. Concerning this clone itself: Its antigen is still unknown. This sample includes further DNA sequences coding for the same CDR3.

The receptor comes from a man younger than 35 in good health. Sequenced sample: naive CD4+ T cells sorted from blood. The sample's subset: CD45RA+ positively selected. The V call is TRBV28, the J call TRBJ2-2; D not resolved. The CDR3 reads CASSLNTGELFF. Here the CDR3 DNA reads TGTGCCAGCAGTTTAAACACCGGGGAGCTGTTTTTT.